Reported below is one T cell receptor beta chain. The antigen is unknown. Per sample, at least 5.5 micrograms of total RNA were extracted. The CDR3 is 16 amino acids. CDR1 is SGHRS and CDR2 is YFSETQ in the germline V gene. These data come from a study of blood T cells in healthy people across ages. Primed by a sample-barcoded 5' primer and a J-beta primer mix, a second PCR proceeded for about 7 to 12 cycles. TCRdb re-called the 5' RACE reads through MiXCR, storing one row per CDR3 protein. The sample lists about 640,000 distinct CDR3 sequences; about 28% were seen once. Findings and caveats of the study: Considered underestimates were the diversity estimates obtained from one million T cells. PBMC samples, being unsorted, prevented any conclusive comparison of naive and antigen-experienced cells.

Sequencing was done on a sample of blood. The genes are TRBV5-1 and TRBJ2-4, with D perhaps matching TRBD1 (7 bases). The end of the DNA aligns better with TRBJ2-7, so the J call may be wrong. This sequence originates from a woman older than 75 in good health. CDR3 in DNA: TGCGCCAGCAGCTTGGCATCCCAGGGGGGCTACTACGAGCAGTACTTC. Its protein product is CASSLASQGGYYEQYF.